These T cell receptor beta chains were read from a single sample in a study of cytomegalovirus exposure and HLA in healthy donors. The protocol was immunoSEQ multiplex PCR, while the TCRdb copy is restricted to in-frame clones and leaves out a portion. The sample contains under 150,000 clones, over 65% of which appear only once. The sequenced material came from PBMCs. These receptors came from a woman between 35 and 50 years old in good health and CMV-seronegative. Both conserved end residues are part of each CDR3. D genes are given only for firm matches. Clone sizes are given selectively: once, few, many, or a class where the clone is expanded.

d_call: -
clone_size: -
v_call: TRBV7-9
j_call: TRBJ1-4
cdr3_nt: TGTTCCAGCAGCTTAGGCAGGGATGGTGAAAAACTGTTTTTT
cdr3_aa: CSSSLGRDGEKLFF

d_call: TRBD2
clone_size: -
v_call: TRBV9
j_call: TRBJ2-2
cdr3_nt: TGTGCCAGCAGCGTTTCATCTAGCGGGAGGGCCGGTGGCGGGGAGCTGTTTTTT
cdr3_aa: CASSVSSSGRAGGGELFF

d_call: TRBD1
clone_size: -
v_call: TRBV14
j_call: TRBJ2-7
cdr3_nt: TGTGCCAGCAGCCACCCATTGACAGGGTTCAGGTACGAGCAGTACTTC
cdr3_aa: CASSHPLTGFRYEQYF

d_call: -
clone_size: -
v_call: TRBV11-2
j_call: TRBJ2-3
cdr3_nt: TGTGCCAGCAGCTTAGATTTCGGGGGAGATACGCAGTATTTT
cdr3_aa: CASSLDFGGDTQYF

d_call: -
clone_size: few
v_call: TRBV4-3
j_call: TRBJ2-7
cdr3_nt: TGCGCCAGCAGCCAAGAAGACAGGTCCCTCTCCTACGAGCAGTACTTC
cdr3_aa: CASSQEDRSLSYEQYF

d_call: -
clone_size: -
v_call: TRBV5-8
j_call: TRBJ2-3
cdr3_nt: TGTGCCAGCAGCCCCAGGCGGCTAGCTGACGATACGCAGTATTTT
cdr3_aa: CASSPRRLADDTQYF

d_call: -
clone_size: -
v_call: TRBV9
j_call: TRBJ2-2
cdr3_nt: TGTGCCAGCAGCCCCCGAGCGACCGGGGAGCTGTTTTTT
cdr3_aa: CASSPRATGELFF

d_call: -
clone_size: few
v_call: TRBV10-2
j_call: TRBJ1-2
cdr3_nt: TGCGCCAGCAGTGACAGGGGTCGCTATGGCTACACCTTC
cdr3_aa: CASSDRGRYGYTF

d_call: -
clone_size: once
v_call: TRBV7-3
j_call: TRBJ1-2
cdr3_nt: TGTGCCAGCAGCCCGGGGGACGGACCATATGGCTACACCTTC
cdr3_aa: CASSPGDGPYGYTF

d_call: -
clone_size: -
v_call: TRBV5-4
j_call: TRBJ2-3
cdr3_nt: TGTGCCAGCAGGTTGAGGACTGATAGCACAGATACGCAGTATTTT
cdr3_aa: CASRLRTDSTDTQYF

d_call: TRBD1
clone_size: -
v_call: TRBV28
j_call: TRBJ1-2
cdr3_nt: TGTGCCAGCAGTTTGTCAGGGGGAGTAGAATATGGCTACACCTTC
cdr3_aa: CASSLSGGVEYGYTF

d_call: TRBD1
clone_size: -
v_call: TRBV10-3
j_call: TRBJ1-5
cdr3_nt: TGTGCCATCAGTGAGTCGAGGACAGGAAATCAGCCCCAGCATTTT
cdr3_aa: CAISESRTGNQPQHF

d_call: -
clone_size: -
v_call: TRBV28
j_call: TRBJ1-1
cdr3_nt: TGTGCCAGCAGTGGCATGCGGACTGAAGCTTTCTTT
cdr3_aa: CASSGMRTEAFF

d_call: TRBD1
clone_size: -
v_call: TRBV5-1
j_call: TRBJ2-3
cdr3_nt: TGCGCCAGCAGCTCCAGTACCGGGACAGGGTTCTATTTT
cdr3_aa: CASSSSTGTGFYF

d_call: -
clone_size: few
v_call: TRBV10-2
j_call: TRBJ2-4
cdr3_nt: TGCGCCAGCAGTGTAGGGGTACGTGTGGAAGCCAAAAACATTCAGTACTTC
cdr3_aa: CASSVGVRVEAKNIQYF

d_call: -
clone_size: -
v_call: TRBV6-5
j_call: TRBJ1-3
cdr3_nt: TGTGCCAGCGGGGAGGCTGGAAACACCATATATTTT
cdr3_aa: CASGEAGNTIYF

d_call: TRBD1
clone_size: -
v_call: TRBV25-1
j_call: TRBJ1-6
cdr3_nt: TGTGCCAGCAGTGAGGCAGGATACAGGGGGCAGAGGAATTCACCCCTCCACTTT
cdr3_aa: CASSEAGYRGQRNSPLHF

d_call: -
clone_size: -
v_call: TRBV2
j_call: TRBJ1-1
cdr3_nt: TGTGCCAGTAGCACCGGACAGTCTAACACTGAAGCTTTCTTT
cdr3_aa: CASSTGQSNTEAFF

d_call: TRBD1
clone_size: -
v_call: TRBV28
j_call: TRBJ2-1
cdr3_nt: TGTGCCAGCATTATCGGGACAGGGTACAATGAGCAGTTCTTC
cdr3_aa: CASIIGTGYNEQFF

d_call: -
clone_size: -
v_call: TRBV5-6
j_call: TRBJ2-7
cdr3_nt: TGTGCCAGTCGCGACGTGGGCGGGTCCTACGAGCAGTACTTC
cdr3_aa: CASRDVGGSYEQYF

d_call: -
clone_size: -
v_call: TRBV9
j_call: TRBJ2-2
cdr3_nt: TGTGCCAGCAGCGTTTTGCAGGCCGGGGAGCTGTTTTTT
cdr3_aa: CASSVLQAGELFF

d_call: TRBD1
clone_size: -
v_call: TRBV19
j_call: TRBJ2-2
cdr3_nt: TGTGCCGCAGCCGGGACAGGGGGGTCCGGGGAGCTGTTTTTT
cdr3_aa: CAAAGTGGSGELFF

d_call: -
clone_size: -
v_call: TRBV7-2
j_call: TRBJ1-3
cdr3_nt: TGTGCCAGCAGCTTGTTCAGTGGAAACACCATATATTTT
cdr3_aa: CASSLFSGNTIYF

d_call: TRBD1
clone_size: -
v_call: TRBV27
j_call: TRBJ1-4
cdr3_nt: TGTGCCAGCAGCTCCGACAGGGCAGCGCAAAAACTGTTTTTT
cdr3_aa: CASSSDRAAQKLFF

d_call: TRBD2
clone_size: -
v_call: TRBV7-2
j_call: TRBJ2-5
cdr3_nt: TGTGCCAGCAGCCGATTCCCGGGACTAGCGGGAGTAGAGACCCAGTACTTC
cdr3_aa: CASSRFPGLAGVETQYF

d_call: TRBD1
clone_size: -
v_call: TRBV19
j_call: TRBJ1-6
cdr3_nt: TGTGCCAGTAGTCCTACCACAGGGGATTCACCCCTCCACTTT
cdr3_aa: CASSPTTGDSPLHF

d_call: -
clone_size: -
v_call: TRBV7-2
j_call: TRBJ2-5
cdr3_nt: TGTGCCAGCAGCTTAGTAGGCGGGGCTGTAGTTGTAGGGGCCCAGTACTTC
cdr3_aa: CASSLVGGAVVVGAQYF

d_call: TRBD1
clone_size: few
v_call: TRBV28
j_call: TRBJ1-2
cdr3_nt: TGTGCCAGCAGATGGAACAGGGGGGGTTACTATGGCTACACCTTC
cdr3_aa: CASRWNRGGYYGYTF

d_call: -
clone_size: -
v_call: TRBV6-4
j_call: TRBJ2-2
cdr3_nt: TGTGCCAGCAGTGACTTATGGCCGAACACCGGGGAGCTGTTTTTT
cdr3_aa: CASSDLWPNTGELFF

d_call: TRBD2
clone_size: -
v_call: TRBV2
j_call: TRBJ2-1
cdr3_nt: TGTGCCAGCAGTGCCCTGGGACTAGCGGGAGTGGTAAATGAGCAGTTCTTC
cdr3_aa: CASSALGLAGVVNEQFF

d_call: -
clone_size: -
v_call: TRBV7-9
j_call: TRBJ1-4
cdr3_nt: TGTTCCAGCAGTACAGGGAATGAAAAACTGTTTTTT
cdr3_aa: CSSSTGNEKLFF

d_call: -
clone_size: few
v_call: TRBV15
j_call: TRBJ2-3
cdr3_nt: TGTGCCACCAGCAAGGTAGCCCATACGCAGTATTTT
cdr3_aa: CATSKVAHTQYF

d_call: -
clone_size: -
v_call: TRBV9
j_call: TRBJ2-7
cdr3_nt: TGTGCCAGCAGCTCCGGTATGGACTCGCCGTTCTACGAGCAGTACTTC
cdr3_aa: CASSSGMDSPFYEQYF

d_call: TRBD1
clone_size: -
v_call: TRBV28
j_call: TRBJ1-5
cdr3_nt: TGTGCCAGCAACCGTGGACAGGGATGGTTTCATTTT
cdr3_aa: CASNRGQGWFHF

d_call: -
clone_size: -
v_call: TRBV5-1
j_call: TRBJ2-1
cdr3_nt: TGCGCCAGCAGCTCAACCCATAGCGGCAATGAGCAGTTCTTC
cdr3_aa: CASSSTHSGNEQFF

d_call: -
clone_size: -
v_call: TRBV28
j_call: TRBJ1-6
cdr3_nt: TGTGCCAGCAGTCCAATTAGACACCCCAGGGGTGGTAATTCACCCCTCCACTTT
cdr3_aa: CASSPIRHPRGGNSPLHF

d_call: TRBD2
clone_size: -
v_call: TRBV5-8
j_call: TRBJ2-7
cdr3_nt: TGTGCCAGCCGTCCCCCGGGACGGGAGGGCCGGGGCGAGCAGTACTTC
cdr3_aa: CASRPPGREGRGEQYF

d_call: -
clone_size: -
v_call: TRBV14
j_call: TRBJ2-1
cdr3_nt: TGTGCCAGAGGTGCCAGGAACGACACTCCTGAGCAGTTCTTC
cdr3_aa: CARGARNDTPEQFF

d_call: TRBD1
clone_size: -
v_call: TRBV5-1
j_call: TRBJ1-2
cdr3_nt: TGCGCCAGCAGGCCTGGGACAGACTATGGCTACACCTTC
cdr3_aa: CASRPGTDYGYTF

d_call: TRBD1
clone_size: once
v_call: TRBV2
j_call: TRBJ1-4
cdr3_nt: TGTGCCAGCAGAACACAGGGGGCCGACGAAAAACTGTTTTTT
cdr3_aa: CASRTQGADEKLFF

d_call: -
clone_size: -
v_call: TRBV5-1
j_call: TRBJ1-4
cdr3_nt: TGCGCCAGCAGCTTGACAGGGCCGGGGGAAAAACTGTTTTTT
cdr3_aa: CASSLTGPGEKLFF

d_call: -
clone_size: -
v_call: TRBV28
j_call: TRBJ2-7
cdr3_nt: TGTGCCAGCAGTTCCATGGGGAGTTTCTCCTACGAGCAGTACTTC
cdr3_aa: CASSSMGSFSYEQYF

d_call: -
clone_size: -
v_call: TRBV28
j_call: TRBJ2-7
cdr3_nt: TGTGCCAGCAGTTTATGGGGCCGCGAGCAGTACTTC
cdr3_aa: CASSLWGREQYF

d_call: -
clone_size: -
v_call: TRBV15
j_call: TRBJ1-5
cdr3_nt: TGTGCCACCAGCAGATGGGAGGGGACCACCGACAGGAAAAGCAGCAATCAGCCCCAGCATTTT
cdr3_aa: CATSRWEGTTDRKSSNQPQHF

d_call: TRBD1
clone_size: -
v_call: TRBV6-4
j_call: TRBJ2-5
cdr3_nt: TGTGCCAGCAGACAGGGGGCGCAAGAGCAGTACTTC
cdr3_aa: CASRQGAQEQYF

d_call: -
clone_size: -
v_call: TRBV6-1
j_call: TRBJ1-6
cdr3_nt: TGTGCCAGCAGTGAATTCCCGGGACAACTATGGAATTCACCCCTCCACTTT
cdr3_aa: CASSEFPGQLWNSPLHF

d_call: -
clone_size: once
v_call: TRBV7-2
j_call: TRBJ1-2
cdr3_nt: TGTGCCAGCAGCTCGGGCGGGGGCTACACCTTC
cdr3_aa: CASSSGGGYTF

d_call: -
clone_size: -
v_call: TRBV4-3
j_call: TRBJ2-7
cdr3_nt: TGCGCCAGCAGCCAAGGGCTAGGGGTGAGCTACGAGCAGTACTTC
cdr3_aa: CASSQGLGVSYEQYF

d_call: -
clone_size: -
v_call: TRBV27
j_call: TRBJ2-1
cdr3_nt: TGTGCCAGCACCCAAAACAGGGATTACAATGAGCAGTTCTTC
cdr3_aa: CASTQNRDYNEQFF

d_call: -
clone_size: -
v_call: TRBV5-1
j_call: TRBJ1-4
cdr3_nt: TGCGCCAGCAGCTTTTTTGCCAGCGCTAATGAAAAACTGTTTTTT
cdr3_aa: CASSFFASANEKLFF

d_call: -
clone_size: -
v_call: TRBV5-8
j_call: TRBJ2-7
cdr3_nt: TGTGCCAGCAGCTTGAGGTGGGCTGAGCAGTACTTC
cdr3_aa: CASSLRWAEQYF

d_call: TRBD2
clone_size: -
v_call: TRBV28
j_call: TRBJ2-7
cdr3_nt: TGTGCCAGCAGGAAACTAGCGGGAGCTTCCTACGAGCAGTACTTC
cdr3_aa: CASRKLAGASYEQYF

d_call: -
clone_size: -
v_call: TRBV12-5
j_call: TRBJ2-1
cdr3_nt: TGTGCTAGTGGTTCCGGGGCCTACAATGAGCAGTTCTTC
cdr3_aa: CASGSGAYNEQFF